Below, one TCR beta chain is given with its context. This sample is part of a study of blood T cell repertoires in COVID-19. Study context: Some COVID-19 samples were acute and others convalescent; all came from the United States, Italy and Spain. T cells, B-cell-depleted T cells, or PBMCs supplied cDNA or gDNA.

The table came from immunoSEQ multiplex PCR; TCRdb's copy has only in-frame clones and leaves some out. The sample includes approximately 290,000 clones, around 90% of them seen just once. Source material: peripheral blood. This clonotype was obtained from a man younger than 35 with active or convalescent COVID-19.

Here the CDR3 reads CASNHRGHDSPLHF. As DNA, the CDR3 is TGTGCCAGCAACCACAGGGGGCATGATTCACCCCTCCACTTT. V gene TRBV6-5 combines with J gene TRBJ1-6; 9 bases align to TRBD1. The V gene end was trimmed by 7 bases and the J gene end by 8 bases; junction bases not matched to a gene: 6. CDR1 and CDR2 from the germline V gene are MNHEY and SVGAGI. The CDR3 covers 14 residues.